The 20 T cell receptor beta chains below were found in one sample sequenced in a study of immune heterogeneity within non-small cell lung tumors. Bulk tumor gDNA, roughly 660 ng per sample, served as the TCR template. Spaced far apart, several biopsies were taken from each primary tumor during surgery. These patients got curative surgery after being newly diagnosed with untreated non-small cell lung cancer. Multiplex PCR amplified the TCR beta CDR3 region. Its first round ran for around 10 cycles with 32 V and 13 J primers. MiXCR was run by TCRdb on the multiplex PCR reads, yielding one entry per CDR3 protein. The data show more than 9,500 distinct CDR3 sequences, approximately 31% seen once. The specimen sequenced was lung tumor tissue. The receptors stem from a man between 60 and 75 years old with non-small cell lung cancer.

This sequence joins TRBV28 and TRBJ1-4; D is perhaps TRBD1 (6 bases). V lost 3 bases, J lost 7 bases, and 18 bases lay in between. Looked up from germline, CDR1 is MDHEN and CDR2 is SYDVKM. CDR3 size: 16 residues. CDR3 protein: CASSFQGRGVIEKLFF. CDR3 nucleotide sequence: TGTGCCAGCAGTTTCCAGGGCAGGGGAGTAATTGAAAAACTGTTTTTT.

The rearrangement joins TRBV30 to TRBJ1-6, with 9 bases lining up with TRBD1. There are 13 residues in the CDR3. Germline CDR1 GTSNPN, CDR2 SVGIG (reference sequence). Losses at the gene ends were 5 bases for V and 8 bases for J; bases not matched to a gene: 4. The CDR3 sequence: CAWGQGLDSPLHF. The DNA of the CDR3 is TGTGCCTGGGGACAGGGGCTTGATTCACCCCTCCACTTT.

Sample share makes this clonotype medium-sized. CDR3 DNA sequence: TGTGCCAGCAGCCCTAGGACAGTCAATAGCAATCAGCCCCAGCATTTT. The encoded protein is CASSPRTVNSNQPQHF. J is TRBJ1-5 and V is TRBV12-3 or TRBV12-4, with D perhaps matching TRBD1 (6 bases). Trimming left V 6 bases short and J 0 bases short, with 15 bases between. The CDR3 length is 16 residues.

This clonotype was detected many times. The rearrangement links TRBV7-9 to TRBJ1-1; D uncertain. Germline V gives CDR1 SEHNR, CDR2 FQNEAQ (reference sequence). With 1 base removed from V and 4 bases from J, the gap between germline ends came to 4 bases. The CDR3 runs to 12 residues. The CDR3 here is CASSLDFTEAFF. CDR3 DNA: TGTGCCAGCAGCTTAGATTTCACTGAAGCTTTCTTT.

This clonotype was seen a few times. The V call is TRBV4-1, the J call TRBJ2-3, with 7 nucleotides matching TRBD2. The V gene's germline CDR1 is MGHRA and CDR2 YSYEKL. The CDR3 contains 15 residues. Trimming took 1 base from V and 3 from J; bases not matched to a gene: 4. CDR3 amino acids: CASSQVPAGTDTQYF. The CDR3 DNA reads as TGCGCCAGCAGCCAAGTGCCAGCGGGGACAGATACGCAGTATTTT.

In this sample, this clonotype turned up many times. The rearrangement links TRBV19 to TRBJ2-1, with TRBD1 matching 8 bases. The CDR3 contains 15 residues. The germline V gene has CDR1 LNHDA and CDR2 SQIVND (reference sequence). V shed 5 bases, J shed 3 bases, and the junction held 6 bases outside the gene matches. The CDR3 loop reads CASSPPDRVYNEQFF. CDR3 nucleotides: TGTGCCAGTAGTCCGCCGGACAGGGTCTACAATGAGCAGTTCTTC.

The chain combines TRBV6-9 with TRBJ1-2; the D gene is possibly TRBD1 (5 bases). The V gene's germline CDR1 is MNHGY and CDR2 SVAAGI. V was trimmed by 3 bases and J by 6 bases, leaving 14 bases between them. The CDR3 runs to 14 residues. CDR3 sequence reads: CASSYGGGEDGYTF. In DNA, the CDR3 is TGTGCCAGCAGTTACGGGGGGGGAGAAGATGGCTACACCTTC.

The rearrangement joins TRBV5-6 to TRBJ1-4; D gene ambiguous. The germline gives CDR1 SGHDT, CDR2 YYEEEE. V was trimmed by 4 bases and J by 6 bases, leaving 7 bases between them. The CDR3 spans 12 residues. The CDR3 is CASSQWDEKLFF. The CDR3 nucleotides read TGTGCCAGCAGCCAGTGGGATGAAAAACTGTTTTTT.

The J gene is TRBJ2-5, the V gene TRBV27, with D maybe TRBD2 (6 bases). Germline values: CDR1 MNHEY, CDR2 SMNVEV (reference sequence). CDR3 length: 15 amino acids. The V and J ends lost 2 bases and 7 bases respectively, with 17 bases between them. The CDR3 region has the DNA TGTGCCAGCAGTTTAGACTCTGGAGGGCTGAGGACCCAGTACTTC. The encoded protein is CASSLDSGGLRTQYF.

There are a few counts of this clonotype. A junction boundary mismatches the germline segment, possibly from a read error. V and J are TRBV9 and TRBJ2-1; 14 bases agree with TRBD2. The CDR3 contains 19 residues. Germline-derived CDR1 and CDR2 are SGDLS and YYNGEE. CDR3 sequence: CASSVRAGTSGRSHNGQFF. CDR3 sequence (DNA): TGTGCCAGCAGCGTGAGGGCGGGGACTAGCGGGAGATCGCACAATGGGCAGTTCTTC.

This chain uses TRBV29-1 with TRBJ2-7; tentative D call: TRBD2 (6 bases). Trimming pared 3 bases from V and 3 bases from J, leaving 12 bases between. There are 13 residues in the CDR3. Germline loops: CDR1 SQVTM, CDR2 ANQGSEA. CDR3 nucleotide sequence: TGCAGCGTTGACGGAGGGACGGGCTACGAGCAGTACTTC. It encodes CSVDGGTGYEQYF.

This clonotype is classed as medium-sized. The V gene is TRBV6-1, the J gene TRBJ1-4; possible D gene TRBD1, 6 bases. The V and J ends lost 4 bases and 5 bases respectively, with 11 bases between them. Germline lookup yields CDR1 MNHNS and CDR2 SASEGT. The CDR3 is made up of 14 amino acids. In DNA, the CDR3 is TGTGCCAGCAGTGTTAGGGGGGCAAATGAAAAACTGTTTTTT. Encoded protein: CASSVRGANEKLFF.

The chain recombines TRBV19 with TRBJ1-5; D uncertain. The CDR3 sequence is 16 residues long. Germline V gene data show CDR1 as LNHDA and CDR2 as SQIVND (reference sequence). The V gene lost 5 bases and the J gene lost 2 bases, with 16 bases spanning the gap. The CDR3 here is CASSQNPGKGNQPQHF. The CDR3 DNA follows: TGTGCCAGTAGTCAGAACCCGGGAAAGGGCAATCAGCCCCAGCATTTT.

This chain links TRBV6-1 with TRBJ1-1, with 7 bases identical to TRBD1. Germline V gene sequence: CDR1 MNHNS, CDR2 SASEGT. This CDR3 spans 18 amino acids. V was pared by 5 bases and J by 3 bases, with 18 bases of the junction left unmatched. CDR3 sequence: CASSKLPTGRVFDTEAFF. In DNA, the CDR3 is TGTGCCAGCAGTAAACTGCCGACAGGGCGAGTGTTCGACACTGAAGCTTTCTTT.

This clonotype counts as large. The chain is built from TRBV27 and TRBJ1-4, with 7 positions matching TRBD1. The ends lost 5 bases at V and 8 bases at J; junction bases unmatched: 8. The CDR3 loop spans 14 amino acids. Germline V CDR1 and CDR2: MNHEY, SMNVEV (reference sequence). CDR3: CASSLRGPWEKLFF. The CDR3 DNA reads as TGTGCCAGCAGTCTTAGGGGGCCCTGGGAAAAACTGTTTTTT. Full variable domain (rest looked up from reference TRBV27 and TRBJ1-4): EAQVTQNPRYLITVTGKKLTVTCSQNMNHEYMSWYRQDPGLGLRQIYYSMNVEVTDKGDVPEGYKVSRKEKRNFPLILESPSPNQTSLYFCASSLRGPWEKLFFGSGTQLSVL.

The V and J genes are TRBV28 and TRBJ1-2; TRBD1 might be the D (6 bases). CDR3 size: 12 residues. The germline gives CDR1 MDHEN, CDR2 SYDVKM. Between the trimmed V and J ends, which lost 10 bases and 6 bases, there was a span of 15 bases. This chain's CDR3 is CATGGPGHGYTF. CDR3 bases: TGTGCCACCGGGGGCCCAGGGCATGGCTACACCTTC.

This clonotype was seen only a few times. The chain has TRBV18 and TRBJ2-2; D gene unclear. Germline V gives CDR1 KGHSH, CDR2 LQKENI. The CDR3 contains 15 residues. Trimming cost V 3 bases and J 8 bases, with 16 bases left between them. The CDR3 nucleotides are TGTGCCAGCTCACCTTCGGGTTCGGTGGAAGGGGAGCTGTTTTTT. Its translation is CASSPSGSVEGELFF.

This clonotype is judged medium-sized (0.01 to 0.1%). This CDR3 is CALARGITGELFF. The CDR3 DNA is TGTGCCCTCGCCAGGGGAATCACCGGGGAGCTGTTTTTT. This sequence joins TRBV10-3 and TRBJ2-2; tentative D call: TRBD1 (6 bases). V lost 11 bases, J lost 4 bases, and 14 bases lay in between. The CDR3 loop spans 13 amino acids. Germline loops: CDR1 ENHRY, CDR2 SYGVKD.

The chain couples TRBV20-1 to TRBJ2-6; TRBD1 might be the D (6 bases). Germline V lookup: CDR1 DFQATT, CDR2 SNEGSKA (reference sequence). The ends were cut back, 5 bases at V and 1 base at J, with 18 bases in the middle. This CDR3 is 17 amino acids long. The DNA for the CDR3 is TGCAGTGCTTCAAAACAGGGCGTTGGATCTGGGGCCAACGTCCTGACTTTC. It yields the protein CSASKQGVGSGANVLTF.

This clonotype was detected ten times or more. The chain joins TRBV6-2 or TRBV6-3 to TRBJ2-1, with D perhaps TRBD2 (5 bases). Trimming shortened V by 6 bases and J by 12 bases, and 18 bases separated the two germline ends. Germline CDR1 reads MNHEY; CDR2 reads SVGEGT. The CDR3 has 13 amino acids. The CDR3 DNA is TGTGCCAGCAGGACGGACTCCTCCTTAAGGCAGTTCTTC. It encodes CASRTDSSLRQFF.